One sample yielded the 25 T cell receptor beta chains listed below, sequenced in a study of regulatory T cells in long-lasting Graves disease. Sample time point: persistent/refractory GD, antithyroid drugs over 5 years with positive TRAb. PBMCs were the source of the RNA used for TCR sequencing. TCR beta libraries were built with iRepertoire HTBI primers and Arm-PCR of CDR3 regions. TCRdb re-called the multiplex PCR reads through MiXCR, storing one row per CDR3 protein. The sample contains a few hundred thousand distinct CDR3 sequences, about 20% of which appear only once. The sample here was peripheral blood mononuclear cells (PBMCs), taken when the disease was refractory, from a patient treated with antithyroid drugs. Receptors were obtained from a female donor with Graves disease.

The chain combines TRBV19 with TRBJ2-7, with TRBD2 identical over 9 bases. The V gene end was trimmed by 5 bases and the J gene end by 1 base; junction bases not matched to a gene: 9. Germline CDR1 and CDR2: LNHDA and SQIVND (reference sequence). This CDR3 has 16 amino acids. CDR3 bases: TGTGCCAGTAGTCGAACTTTGACTAGCGGTTCCTACGAGCAGTACTTC. Its protein product is CASSRTLTSGSYEQYF. The full variable domain, rest sourced from reference TRBV19 and TRBJ2-7, is DGGITQSPKYLFRKEGQNVTLSCEQNLNHDAMYWYRQDPGQGLRLIYYSQIVNDFQKGDIAEGYSVSREKKESFPLTVTSAQKNPTAFYLCASSRTLTSGSYEQYFGPGTRLTVT.

This sequence joins TRBV20-1 and TRBJ2-6, with TRBD2 matching 9 bases. Germline trimming cut 6 bases from V and 0 bases from J; bases unmatched to any gene: 12. The CDR3 is 18 residues long. Germline CDR1 is DFQATT and CDR2 is SNEGSKA (reference sequence). CDR3 sequence reads: CSALGRASGTSGANVLTF. As DNA, the CDR3 is TGCAGTGCCCTGGGTCGGGCTAGCGGGACCTCTGGGGCCAACGTCCTGACTTTC.

Note on this clonotype: The junction departs from the called germline gene at one end, perhaps through a read error. The chain combines TRBV28 with TRBJ2-2; D could derive from TRBD1 or TRBD2 (5 bases each). The CDR3 is 15 amino acids. Per the germline V gene, CDR1 is MDHEN and CDR2 is SYDVKM. DNA for the CDR3: TGTGCCAGCAGTACCTCCAGGGAGAACACCGGGAAGCTGTTTTTT. Protein: CASSTSRENTGKLFF.

As concerns this clonotype: A much larger clone sits a single nucleotide away, making a read error possible. The chain joins TRBV27 to TRBJ1-1; possible D gene TRBD1, 5 bases. The CDR3 loop spans 11 amino acids. The germline V gene encodes CDR1 MNHEY and CDR2 SMNVEV (reference sequence). As DNA, the CDR3 is TGTGCCAACAGCAGGGACGGAACCCTTACCTTT. The encoded protein is CANSRDGTLTF.

The chain joins TRBV29-1 to TRBJ1-1; tentatively, D is TRBD1 (6 bases). Trimming left V 1 base short and J 4 bases short, with 16 bases between. Per the germline V gene, CDR1 is SQVTM and CDR2 is ANQGSEA. The length of the CDR3 is 15 residues. CDR3 nucleotides: TGCAGCGTTGAAGCACGGGGGGCTCGGGCCACTGAAGCTTTCTTT. Translated: CSVEARGARATEAFF.

This clonotype occurred many times. This chain connects TRBV24-1 to TRBJ2-2; 13 nucleotides line up with TRBD2. With V trimmed by 4 bases and J by 15 bases, 4 bases remained unmatched. Looked up from germline, CDR1 is KGHDR and CDR2 is SFDVKD. The CDR3 covers 13 residues. The CDR3 DNA reads TGTGCCACCAGTGAACGGACTAGCGGGAGTTTGTTTTTT. Residues: CATSERTSGSLFF.

Ten or more counts support this clonotype. The J gene is TRBJ1-1, the V gene TRBV28, with a weak D call TRBD1 (6 bases). Germline V CDR1 and CDR2: MDHEN, SYDVKM. The CDR3 loop spans 14 amino acids. V lost 3 bases and J 0 bases, leaving 8 bases between the germline ends. The CDR3 loop reads CASSFRGLNTEAFF. The CDR3 coding sequence is TGTGCCAGCAGTTTCAGGGGTCTGAACACTGAAGCTTTCTTT.

This chain links TRBV19 with TRBJ1-3, with a weak D call TRBD1 (6 bases). Trimming stripped 5 bases from V and 0 bases from J, with 11 bases between. The germline V gene encodes CDR1 LNHDA and CDR2 SQIVND (reference sequence). The CDR3 extends over 15 amino acids. The CDR3 DNA sequence: TGTGCCAGTAGTTCTACAGGGTACTCTGGAAACACCATATATTTT. This translates into CASSSTGYSGNTIYF.

CDR3 protein: CASTLLGRDYGYTF. The CDR3 region has the DNA TGTGCCAGCACCCTCCTCGGAAGGGACTATGGCTACACCTTC. The chain joins TRBV28 to TRBJ1-2; D uncertain. The CDR3 is 14 amino acids. Between the trimmed V and J ends, which lost 7 bases and 3 bases, there was a span of 15 bases. The germline gives CDR1 MDHEN, CDR2 SYDVKM.

In its sample, this clonotype was seen many times. This chain uses TRBV28 with TRBJ2-7, with D perhaps TRBD2 (6 bases). Trimming cost V 7 bases and J 7 bases, with 11 bases left between them. This CDR3 is 11 amino acids long. In germline, CDR1 is MDHEN, CDR2 SYDVKM. The CDR3 DNA follows: TGTGCCAGCAAGGGGAGGTTGGAGCAGTACTTC. Its protein is CASKGRLEQYF.

This clonotype was found many times. This chain links TRBV2 with TRBJ1-1; D not resolved. The CDR3 covers 14 residues. Germline-derived CDR1 and CDR2 are SNHLY and FYNNEI. Trimming took 5 bases from V and 1 from J, leaving 11 bases between them. CDR3 loop: CASSPLVENTEAFF. For the CDR3, the DNA is TGTGCCAGCAGTCCCCTAGTGGAGAACACTGAAGCTTTCTTT. Using reference TRBV2 and TRBJ1-1 for the parts outside the CDR3, the full variable domain is EPEVTQTPSHQVTQMGQEVILRCVPISNHLYFYWYRQILGQKVEFLVSFYNNEISEKSEIFDDQFSVERPDGSNFTLKIRSTKLEDSAMYFCASSPLVENTEAFFGQGTRLTVV.

At least ten counts were recorded for this clonotype. The chain has TRBV28 and TRBJ1-2; 11 positions agree with TRBD1. The CDR3 covers 14 residues. The junction had 4 bases not matched to a gene; V was cut back by 3 bases and J by 7 bases. The germline gives CDR1 MDHEN, CDR2 SYDVKM. CDR3 residues: CASSFAGTGGGYTF. The CDR3 nucleotides read TGTGCCAGCAGTTTCGCCGGGACAGGGGGTGGCTACACCTTC.

This clonotype showed up just a few times. The rearrangement joins TRBV24-1 to TRBJ2-7; TRBD1 agrees at 7 bases. V gave up 4 bases and J gave up 1 base; unmatched junction bases: 12. Germline V gene lookup returns CDR1 KGHDR and CDR2 SFDVKD. This CDR3 has 17 residues. The CDR3 region has the DNA TGTGCCACCAGTGACCGATCACGGACAGGAGATTCCTACGAGCAGTACTTC. It is translated as CATSDRSRTGDSYEQYF.

This clonotype was observed many times. V and J are TRBV12-3 or TRBV12-4 and TRBJ1-5; tentative D call: TRBD1 (6 bases). The CDR3 consists of 14 residues. V lost 6 bases, J lost 6 bases, and 15 bases lay in between. CDR3 region: CASRPTGTAQPQHF. The CDR3, as DNA: TGTGCCAGCAGACCAACAGGGACGGCTCAGCCCCAGCATTTT.

The chain carries TRBV6-1 and TRBJ2-5, with 12 positions matching TRBD2. Per germline, CDR1 MNHNS and CDR2 SASEGT. V dropped 6 bases and J dropped 3; count of bases not matched to a gene: 5. The CDR3 runs 15 residues. Here the CDR3 DNA reads TGTGCCAGCAGCCGGAGACTAGCGGGAGAAGAGACCCAGTACTTC. Translation gives CASSRRLAGEETQYF.

V gene TRBV28 combines with J gene TRBJ2-7; possibly TRBD1 for D (5 bases). The germline gives CDR1 MDHEN, CDR2 SYDVKM. The CDR3 is 14 residues long. V shed 1 base and J shed 4 bases, with 11 bases lying between them. The CDR3 spells CASSLLGALYEQYF. CDR3 nucleotides: TGTGCCAGCAGTTTATTAGGGGCGCTGTACGAGCAGTACTTC.

CDR3 protein: CASSQGFEQYF. The DNA of the CDR3 is TGTGCCAGCAGCCAGGGCTTCGAGCAGTACTTC. V and J are TRBV5-6 and TRBJ2-7; tentative D call: TRBD1 (5 bases). Germline V gene data show CDR1 as SGHDT and CDR2 as YYEEEE. With 4 bases removed from V and 6 bases from J, the gap between germline ends came to 8 bases. This CDR3 spans 11 amino acids.

This clonotype has a handful of counts. V and J are TRBV10-3 and TRBJ1-4; TRBD1 is a possible D gene (5 bases). Per germline, CDR1 ENHRY and CDR2 SYGVKD. The CDR3 loop spans 16 amino acids. Trimming left V 4 bases short and J 3 bases short, with 15 bases between. In DNA, the CDR3 is TGTGCCATCAGTGGCGCGGGGCCCGACGCTAATGAAAAACTGTTTTTT. It specifies CAISGAGPDANEKLFF.

In its sample, this clonotype was seen many times. The J gene is TRBJ2-7, the V gene TRBV2; a possible D gene is TRBD2 (6 bases). The CDR3 extends over 19 amino acids. The V gene's germline CDR1 is SNHLY and CDR2 FYNNEI. V lost 0 bases and J lost 1, with 22 bases in between. CDR3 DNA sequence: TGTGCCAGCAGTGAAGCTGGACTCAAAGGGACTTGGCCATCCTACGAGCAGTACTTC. Its translation: CASSEAGLKGTWPSYEQYF.

The J gene is TRBJ2-1, the V gene TRBV19; 10 bases fit TRBD1. V lost 5 bases and J lost 1; bases outside the gene matches: 8. Germline CDR1 LNHDA, CDR2 SQIVND (reference sequence). The CDR3 totals 17 residues. The CDR3 DNA follows: TGTGCCAGTAGTGGACAGGGGGTCCGGTTTTCCTACAATGAGCAGTTCTTC. Translating it yields CASSGQGVRFSYNEQFF.

This clonotype was recorded many times. This chain links TRBV11-2 with TRBJ2-2; tentatively, D is TRBD2 (5 bases). Germline CDR1 SGHAT, CDR2 FQNNGV. This CDR3 spans 13 amino acids. With 6 bases removed from V and 7 bases from J, the gap between germline ends came to 12 bases. CDR3 in amino acids: CASSLAVHGELFF. The CDR3 nucleotides are TGTGCCAGCAGTCTAGCCGTCCACGGGGAGCTGTTTTTT.

In its sample, this clonotype was seen a few times. The chain recombines TRBV6-1 with TRBJ1-1; no clear D gene. The ends were cut back, 5 bases at V and 2 bases at J, with 12 bases in the middle. CDR3 size: 14 residues. Germline assignment: CDR1 MNHNS and CDR2 SASEGT. CDR3 sequence (DNA): TGTGCCAGCAGTCCTGTGACGGGTAACACTGAAGCTTTCTTT. This sequence encodes CASSPVTGNTEAFF.

This clonotype was observed at least ten times. This chain joins TRBV7-3 and TRBJ2-5; D is undetermined. The CDR3 has 14 amino acids. In germline, CDR1 is SGHTA, CDR2 FQGTGA. The ends were cut back, 5 bases at V and 2 bases at J, with 12 bases in the middle. The CDR3: CASSPHPNQETQYF. CDR3 coding DNA: TGTGCCAGCAGCCCTCACCCGAATCAAGAGACCCAGTACTTC.

This clonotype has just a few counts. The rearrangement links TRBV29-1 to TRBJ1-1, with D maybe TRBD1 (5 bases). This CDR3 has 15 residues. Germline V gene lookup returns CDR1 SQVTM and CDR2 ANQGSEA. The germline V and J ends were trimmed by 3 bases and 0 bases, with 14 bases remaining between them. CDR3 residues: CSVEEDSFMNTEAFF. The CDR3 DNA is TGCAGCGTTGAGGAAGACAGTTTTATGAACACTGAAGCTTTCTTT.

This clonotype was seen only a few times. The rearrangement uses TRBV20-1 and TRBJ2-5; TRBD2 agrees at 7 bases. J lost 4 bases, V lost 6 bases, and 20 bases had no gene match. The CDR3 consists of 17 residues. The V gene's germline CDR1 is DFQATT and CDR2 SNEGSKA (reference sequence). CDR3 in amino acids: CSAEGQGGSAQRETQYF. CDR3 sequence (DNA): TGCAGTGCCGAGGGGCAGGGAGGGAGTGCACAAAGAGAGACCCAGTACTTC.